Here is one T cell receptor (beta chain) with its context. The target antigen is unknown. The CDR3 has 12 amino acids. In germline, CDR1 is DFQATT, CDR2 SNEGSKA (reference sequence). The J segment lost 3 bases and the V segment lost 6 bases, leaving 3 bases of the junction unmatched. The sample is drawn from a study of T cell repertoires in cytomegalovirus infection. On the study more broadly: Public signatures in TCR beta pointed to CMV infection and matching HLA type.

TCRdb re-analysed the reads in MiXCR, keeping a single row per CDR3 protein. The table records about 310,000 distinct CDR3 sequences, roughly 25% of them present only once. Regarding the study as a whole: The ex vivo response was dominated by HLA-C-restricted CMV-specific TCR beta clonotypes.

This sequence was found in a human donor in good health (CMV status not recorded). Some clones in this sample may be carry-over from other donors' samples. The rearrangement joins TRBV20-1 to TRBJ1-1; 8 bases fit TRBD1. Specimen: cultured PBMCs, collected from culture after CMV antigen stimulation. This CDR3 reads CSASQGDTEAFF. CDR3 bases: TGCAGTGCCTCACAGGGGGACACTGAAGCTTTCTTT.